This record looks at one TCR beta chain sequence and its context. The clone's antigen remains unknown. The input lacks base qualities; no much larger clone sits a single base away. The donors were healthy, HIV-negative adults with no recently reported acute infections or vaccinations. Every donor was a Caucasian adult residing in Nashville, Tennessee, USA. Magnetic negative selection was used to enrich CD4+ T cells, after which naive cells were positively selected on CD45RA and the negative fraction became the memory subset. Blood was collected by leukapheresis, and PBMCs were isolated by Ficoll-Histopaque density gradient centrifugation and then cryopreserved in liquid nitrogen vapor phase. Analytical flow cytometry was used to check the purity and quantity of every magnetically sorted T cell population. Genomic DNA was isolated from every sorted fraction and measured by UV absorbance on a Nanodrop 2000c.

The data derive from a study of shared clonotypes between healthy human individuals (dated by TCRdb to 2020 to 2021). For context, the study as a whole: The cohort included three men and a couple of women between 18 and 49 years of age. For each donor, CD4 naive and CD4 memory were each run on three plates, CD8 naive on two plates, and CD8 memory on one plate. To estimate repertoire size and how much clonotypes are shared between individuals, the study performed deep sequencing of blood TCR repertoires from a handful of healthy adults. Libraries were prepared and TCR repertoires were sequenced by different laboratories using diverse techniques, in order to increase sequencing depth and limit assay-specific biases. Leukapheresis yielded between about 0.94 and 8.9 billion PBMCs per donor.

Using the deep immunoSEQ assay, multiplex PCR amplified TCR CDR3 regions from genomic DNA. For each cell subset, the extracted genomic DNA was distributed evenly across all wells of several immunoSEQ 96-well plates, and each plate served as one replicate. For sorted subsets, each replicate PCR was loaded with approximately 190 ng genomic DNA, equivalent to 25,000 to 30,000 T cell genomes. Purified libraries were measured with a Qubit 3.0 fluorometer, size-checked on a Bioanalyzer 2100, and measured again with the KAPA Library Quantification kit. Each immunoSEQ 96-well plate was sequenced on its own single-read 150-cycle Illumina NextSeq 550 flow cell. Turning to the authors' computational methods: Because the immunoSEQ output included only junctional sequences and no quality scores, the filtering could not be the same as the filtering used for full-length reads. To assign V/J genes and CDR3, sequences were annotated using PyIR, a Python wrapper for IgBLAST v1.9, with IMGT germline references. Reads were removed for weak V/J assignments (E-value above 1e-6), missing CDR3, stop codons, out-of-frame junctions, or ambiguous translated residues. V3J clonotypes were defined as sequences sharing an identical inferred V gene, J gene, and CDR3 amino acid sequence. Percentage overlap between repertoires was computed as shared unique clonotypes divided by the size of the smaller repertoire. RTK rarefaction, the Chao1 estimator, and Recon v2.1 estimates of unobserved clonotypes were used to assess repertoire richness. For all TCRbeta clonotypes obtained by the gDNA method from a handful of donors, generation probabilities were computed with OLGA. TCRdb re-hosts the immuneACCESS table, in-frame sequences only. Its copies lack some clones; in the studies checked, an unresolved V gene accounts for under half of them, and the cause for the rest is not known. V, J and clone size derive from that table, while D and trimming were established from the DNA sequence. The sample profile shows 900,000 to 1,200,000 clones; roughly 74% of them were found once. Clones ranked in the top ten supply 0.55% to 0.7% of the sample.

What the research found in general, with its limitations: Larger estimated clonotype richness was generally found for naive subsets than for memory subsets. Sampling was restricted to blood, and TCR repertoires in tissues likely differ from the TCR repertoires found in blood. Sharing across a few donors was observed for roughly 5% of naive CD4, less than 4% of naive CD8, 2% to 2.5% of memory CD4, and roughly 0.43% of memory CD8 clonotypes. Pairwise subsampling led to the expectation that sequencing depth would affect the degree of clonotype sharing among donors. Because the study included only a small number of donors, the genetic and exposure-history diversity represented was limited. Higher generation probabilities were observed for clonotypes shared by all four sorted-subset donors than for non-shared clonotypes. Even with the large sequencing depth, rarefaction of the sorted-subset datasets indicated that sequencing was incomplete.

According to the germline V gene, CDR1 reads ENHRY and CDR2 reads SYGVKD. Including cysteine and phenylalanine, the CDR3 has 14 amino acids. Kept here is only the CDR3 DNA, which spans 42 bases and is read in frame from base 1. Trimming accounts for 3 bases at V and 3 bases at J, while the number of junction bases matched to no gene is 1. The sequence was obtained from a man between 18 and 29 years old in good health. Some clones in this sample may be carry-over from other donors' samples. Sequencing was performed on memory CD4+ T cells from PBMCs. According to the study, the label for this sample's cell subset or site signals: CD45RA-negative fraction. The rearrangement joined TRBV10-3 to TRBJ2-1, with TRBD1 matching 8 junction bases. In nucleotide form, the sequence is TGTGCCATCAGTGATACAGGGGGCTACAATGAGCAGTTCTTC. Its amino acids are CAISDTGGYNEQFF.